This T cell receptor (beta chain) was identified during a study of blood T cell repertoires in COVID-19. Study summary: Acute and convalescent COVID-19 samples came from the United States, Italy and Spain. Nucleic acid was either cDNA or gDNA, and it came from T cells, B-cell-depleted T cells, or PBMCs.

Patients of the Seattle cohort, enrolled during active infection, were followed longitudinally. Trimming took 3 bases from V and 3 from J; bases not matched to a gene: 7. CDR3 length equals 15 residues. Germline CDR1 and CDR2: SGDLS and YYNGEE. Under the authors' procedure: It was from reference gene primer amplification that nucleated cell counts were estimated. Generated by immunoSEQ multiplex PCR, the TCRdb table keeps only in-frame clones and is missing some. That table gives V, J and clone size, and the DNA gave D and trimming. The table has over 200,000 clones, approximately 90% seen once. The specimen sequenced was peripheral blood. The sequence was collected from a man aged 50-60 years with COVID-19, enrolled during active disease. This chain uses TRBV9 with TRBJ2-7; 9 nucleotides match TRBD1. This CDR3 reads CASSGGQGGYYEQYF. The DNA of the CDR3 is TGTGCCAGCAGCGGGGGACAGGGAGGCTACTACGAGCAGTACTTC.